The 17 T cell receptor beta chains below come from one sample, sequenced in a study of shared clonotypes between healthy human individuals. Using immunoSEQ multiplex PCR, the repertoire was profiled, and TCRdb retains in-frame clones only, with some absent. The table includes about half a million clones, 70% to 80% detected once. Sequencing was carried out using PBMCs. The receptors were gathered from a woman aged 40 to 49 in good health. Some clones in this sample may be carry-over from other donors' samples.

The chain joins TRBV19 to TRBJ2-3; TRBD2 matches 8 bases. The CDR3 is 16 residues long. CDR1 is LNHDA, CDR2 SQIVND, per germline (reference sequence). J gave up 1 base and V 3 bases, and 6 bases lay outside the gene matches. The CDR3 is CASSMDSGVGTDTQYF. CDR3 in DNA: TGTGCCAGTAGTATGGATAGCGGGGTCGGCACAGATACGCAGTATTTT. Complete variable domain (other parts from reference TRBV19 and TRBJ2-3): DGGITQSPKYLFRKEGQNVTLSCEQNLNHDAMYWYRQDPGQGLRLIYYSQIVNDFQKGDIAEGYSVSREKKESFPLTVTSAQKNPTAFYLCASSMDSGVGTDTQYFGPGTRLTVL.

The DNA for the CDR3 is TGCGCCAGCAGCCAAGTGCTAGCGGGAAAAGAGACCCAGTACTTC. Its translation: CASSQVLAGKETQYF. The V and J genes are TRBV4-1 and TRBJ2-5, with 9 nucleotides matching TRBD2. This CDR3 contains 15 residues. Germline V lookup: CDR1 MGHRA, CDR2 YSYEKL. V gave up 1 base and J gave up 3 bases; unmatched junction bases: 3.

This chain uses TRBV28 with TRBJ2-7, with 8 bases aligning to TRBD2. Germline CDR1 reads MDHEN; CDR2 reads SYDVKM. The junction had 10 bases not matched to a gene; V was cut back by 6 bases and J by 6 bases. The CDR3 loop spans 14 amino acids. The CDR3 nucleotides are TGTGCCAGCAGACCCGGGACTAGTCGTAGCGAGCAGTACTTC. Residues: CASRPGTSRSEQYF. The full variable domain, completed using reference TRBV28 and TRBJ2-7, is DVKVTQSSRYLVKRTGEKVFLECVQDMDHENMFWYRQDPGLGLRLIYFSYDVKMKEKGDIPEGYSVSREKKERFSLILESASTNQTSMYLCASRPGTSRSEQYFGPGTRLTVT.

Concerning this clone: A junction end diverges from the germline sequence, so it may reflect a read error. The chain links TRBV30 to TRBJ2-7; D is unclear. CDR1 and CDR2 (germline): GTSNPN, SVGIG (reference sequence). The CDR3 consists of 15 residues. CDR3 region: CAWSRIDTVTYEQHF. CDR3 bases: TGTGCCTGGAGTCGAATCGACACTGTAACCTACGAGCAGCACTTC.

CDR3 residues: CASSPISLDTQYF. Written as DNA, the CDR3 is TGTGCCAGCAGCCCTATTTCCCTGGATACGCAGTATTTT. The rearrangement uses TRBV28 and TRBJ2-3; D is uncertain. CDR3 length: 13 amino acids. V lost 6 bases and J lost 6, with 13 bases in between. Per germline, CDR1 MDHEN and CDR2 SYDVKM.

The V and J genes are TRBV10-3 and TRBJ2-1; 7 bases align to TRBD1. From germline, CDR1 is ENHRY and CDR2 SYGVKD. V gave up 2 bases and J gave up 10 bases; unmatched junction bases: 8. CDR3 length equals 14 residues. DNA for the CDR3: TGTGCCATCAGTGAGCCGGGGACAGCCCGGGAGCAGTTCTTC. Translated, it gives CAISEPGTAREQFF.

The rearrangement joins TRBV21-1 to TRBJ1-2; the DNA was not used to check the table's D call, TRBD1. TRBV21-1 represents a pseudogene. The CDR3 has 16 residues. CDR3 nucleotide sequence: TGTGCCAGCACAGGGTCCACGAGGACAGATCTCTATGGCTACACCTTC. It encodes CASTGSTRTDLYGYTF.

The chain couples TRBV19 to TRBJ2-1; D is uncertain. CDR3 size: 13 residues. V was trimmed by 3 bases and J by 7 bases, leaving 10 bases between them. CDR1 is LNHDA, CDR2 SQIVND, per germline (reference sequence). CDR3: CASSIYLRNEQFF. CDR3 DNA sequence: TGTGCCAGTAGTATTTATCTGAGGAATGAGCAGTTCTTC.

Points on this clone: This likely came from a read error, as a far larger clone is one base away. The J gene is TRBJ2-5, the V gene TRBV5-1, with D hard to call. The germline V gene encodes CDR1 SGHRS and CDR2 YFSETQ. V was cut by 4 bases and J by 1 base, with 2 bases left in between. The CDR3 has 11 residues. The CDR3 nucleotides read TGCGCCAGCAGCATCCAAGAGACCCAGTACTTC. Protein product: CASSIQETQYF.

The chain couples TRBV5-1 to TRBJ2-7, with TRBD1 matching over 8 bases. Germline CDR1 SGHRS, CDR2 YFSETQ. The CDR3 spans 15 residues. The ends lost 4 bases at V and 4 bases at J; junction bases unmatched: 10. CDR3 sequence (DNA): TGCGCCAGCAGCGAAGCCGGACAGGGTATTTACGAGCAGTACTTC. As protein: CASSEAGQGIYEQYF.

This chain uses TRBV10-1 with TRBJ2-1; D is possibly TRBD2 (5 bases). Germline assignment: CDR1 WNHNN and CDR2 SYGVQD (reference sequence). The length of the CDR3 is 16 residues. V gave up 2 bases and J gave up 0 bases, with 11 bases separating them. In nucleotides, the CDR3 is TGCGCCAGCAGTGAGATGCGGGCTAGCTCCTACAATGAGCAGTTCTTC. Its translation: CASSEMRASSYNEQFF.

This CDR3 is CASSQEVQANTEAFF. The CDR3 nucleotides read TGCGCCAGCAGCCAAGAAGTCCAGGCGAACACTGAAGCTTTCTTT. J is TRBJ1-1 and V is TRBV4-1; D is unresolved. The CDR3 is 15 residues long. Germline V gene data show CDR1 as MGHRA and CDR2 as YSYEKL. V lost 0 bases, J lost 1 base, and 9 bases lay in between.

This chain links TRBV30 with TRBJ2-1, with TRBD2 matching 10 bases. Trimming at V came to 3 bases and at J to 4 bases, leaving 9 bases not matched to a gene. The CDR3 runs 16 residues. Germline CDR1 and CDR2: GTSNPN and SVGIG (reference sequence). CDR3: CAWRILGLADYNEQFF. Written as DNA, the CDR3 is TGTGCCTGGAGGATACTCGGACTAGCGGATTACAATGAGCAGTTCTTC.

The V call is TRBV30, the J call TRBJ1-3, with D uncertain. The CDR3 spans 14 residues. Germline V lookup: CDR1 GTSNPN, CDR2 SVGIG (reference sequence). V was clipped by 2 bases and J by 0 bases, with 8 bases between them. CDR3 sequence: CAWSLSISGNTIYF. CDR3 coding DNA: TGTGCCTGGAGTCTCTCCATCTCTGGAAACACCATATATTTT.

This clone was picked up one time. V and J are TRBV21-1 and TRBJ2-7; TRBD1 is the table's D call, not checked against the DNA. TRBV21-1 counts as a pseudogene. The CDR3 consists of 16 residues. The CDR3 reads CASSKSLQGARYEQYF. DNA for the CDR3: TGTGCCAGCAGCAAGAGCCTACAGGGGGCTCGCTACGAGCAGTACTTC.

The genes are TRBV15 and TRBJ2-3; no firm D call. Trimming stripped 5 bases from V and 0 bases from J, with 12 bases between. From germline, CDR1 is LNHNV and CDR2 YYDKDF (reference sequence). This CDR3 comprises 15 residues. The CDR3 protein is CATSFVLLSTDTQYF. CDR3 nucleotide sequence: TGTGCCACCAGCTTTGTCCTACTCAGCACAGATACGCAGTATTTT.

This sequence joins TRBV5-1 and TRBJ2-5; D could derive from TRBD1 or TRBD2 (5 bases each). The CDR3 runs 14 residues. Germline V CDR1 and CDR2: SGHRS, YFSETQ. V gave up 6 bases and J gave up 2 bases, with 14 bases separating them. This CDR3 is CASTMGPGQETQYF. As DNA, the CDR3 is TGCGCCAGCACTATGGGGCCGGGGCAAGAGACCCAGTACTTC.